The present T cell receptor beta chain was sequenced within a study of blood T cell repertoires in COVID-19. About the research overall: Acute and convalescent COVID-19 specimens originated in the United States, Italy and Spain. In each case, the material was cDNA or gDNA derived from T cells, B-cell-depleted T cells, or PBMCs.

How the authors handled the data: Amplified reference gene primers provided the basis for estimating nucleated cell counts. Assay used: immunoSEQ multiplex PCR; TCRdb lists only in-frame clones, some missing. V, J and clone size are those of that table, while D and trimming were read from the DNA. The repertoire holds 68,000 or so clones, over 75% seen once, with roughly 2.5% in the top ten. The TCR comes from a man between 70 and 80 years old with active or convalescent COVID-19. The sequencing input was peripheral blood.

The DNA for the CDR3 is TGTGCCACCTCCCCAGGGAATAACTATGGCTACACCTTC. This encodes CATSPGNNYGYTF. J is TRBJ1-2 and V is TRBV15; TRBD1 is a possible D gene (5 bases). The V and J ends lost 8 bases and 1 base respectively, with 11 bases between them. The CDR3 has 13 residues. The germline V gene encodes CDR1 LNHNV and CDR2 YYDKDF (reference sequence).